The 14 T cell receptor beta chains below come from one sample, sequenced in a study of CD8 T cells in ankylosing spondylitis. Findings and limits, study-wide: What seemed typical of ankylosing spondylitis blood was a TCR beta motif built from roughly eight highly homologous variants.

Via MiXCR, TCRdb re-called the 5' RACE reads, giving one row per CDR3 protein. The sample has under 950,000 distinct CDR3 sequences, over 15% seen once. Antigen specificity for these receptors is unknown. The sample consisted of blood, either unsorted or a sorted T cell fraction (not recorded which). The receptors derive from a male donor with ankylosing spondylitis.

This clonotype showed up many times. The V gene is TRBV20-1, the J gene TRBJ1-6; weak D call: TRBD1 (5 bases). The germline V gene encodes CDR1 DFQATT and CDR2 SNEGSKA (reference sequence). This CDR3 spans 15 amino acids. The V end was cut by 5 bases, the J end by 10 bases, with 21 bases between. In DNA, the CDR3 is TGCAGTGCTTCATTCGGGCCCAGGGCTGGGTCACCCCTCCACTTT. Its translation is CSASFGPRAGSPLHF.

This clonotype was counted between two and nine times. The chain carries TRBV9 and TRBJ1-1, with unresolved D. V lost 4 bases and J 8 bases, leaving 15 bases between the germline ends. Germline values: CDR1 SGDLS, CDR2 YYNGEE. The CDR3 totals 13 residues. The CDR3 DNA follows: TGTGCCAGCAGCTTCCAGACTGAAGGGGAAGCTTTCTTT. Its protein product is CASSFQTEGEAFF.

A few counts support this clonotype. The chain joins TRBV6-2 or TRBV6-3 to TRBJ1-5; 9 positions match TRBD1. The trim removed 8 bases at V and 4 bases at J, leaving 9 bases unmatched. The germline gives CDR1 MNHEY, CDR2 SVGEGT. This CDR3 contains 15 residues. CDR3 nucleotide sequence: TGTGCCAGCGGAAGACGGGACAGGGCAAATCAGCCCCAGCATTTT. It translates to CASGRRDRANQPQHF.

The CDR3 sequence is CASSLGTGANNEQFF. The CDR3 DNA sequence: TGCGCCAGCAGCTTGGGGACAGGGGCTAACAATGAGCAGTTCTTC. The V gene is TRBV5-1, the J gene TRBJ2-1; 9 nucleotides align to TRBD1. CDR1 and CDR2 from the germline V gene are SGHRS and YFSETQ. V trimming: 0 bases; J trimming: 5 bases; junction bases outside the gene matches: 3. The CDR3 runs to 15 residues.

The chain combines TRBV5-1 with TRBJ2-7; 8 bases agree with TRBD2. The germline gives CDR1 SGHRS, CDR2 YFSETQ. This CDR3 is built from 13 residues. V lost 10 bases, J lost 4 bases, and 10 bases stayed unmatched. The chain's CDR3 is CASATGGGYEQYF. In nucleotides, the CDR3 is TGCGCCTCAGCTACCGGGGGGGGATACGAGCAGTACTTC. The full variable domain, its missing parts supplied by reference TRBV5-1 and TRBJ2-7, is KAGVTQTPRYLIKTRGQQVTLSCSPISGHRSVSWYQQTPGQGLQFLFEYFSETQRNKGNFPGRFSGRQFSNSRSEMNVSTLELGDSALYLCASATGGGYEQYFGPGTRLTVT.

The rearrangement links TRBV5-1 to TRBJ2-2; no reliable D call. Trimming cost V 0 bases and J 1 base, with 7 bases left between them. Germline V gene sequence: CDR1 SGHRS, CDR2 YFSETQ. This CDR3 spans 15 amino acids. The CDR3 DNA reads TGCGCCAGCAGCTTGGCCAGCATGAACACCGGGGAGCTGTTTTTT. This gives the protein CASSLASMNTGELFF.

The table lists this clonotype with a few counts. The V call is TRBV20-1, the J call TRBJ2-3; D might be TRBD1 or TRBD2, each matching 6 bases. This CDR3 has 14 residues. Germline CDR1 is DFQATT and CDR2 is SNEGSKA (reference sequence). V dropped 5 bases and J dropped 2 bases, with 14 bases sitting between them. The CDR3 DNA follows: TGCAGTGCTTCTGGGGGGCAGGTCACAGATACGCAGTATTTT. Translating it yields CSASGGQVTDTQYF.

This clonotype was found a few times. V is TRBV7-2 and J is TRBJ2-1; tentative D call: TRBD1 (5 bases). Trimming removed 4 bases from V and 1 base from J, with 11 bases in between. CDR3 length: 15 residues. Per the germline V gene, CDR1 is SGHTA and CDR2 is FQGNSA. Here the CDR3 reads CASSYRWRSYNEQFF. Written as DNA, the CDR3 is TGTGCCAGCAGCTACAGGTGGCGGTCCTACAATGAGCAGTTCTTC.

This clonotype was seen more than once but under ten times. The V gene is TRBV10-3, the J gene TRBJ2-3, with 8 bases identical to TRBD2. The germline CDR1 and CDR2 sequences are ENHRY and SYGVKD. With 3 bases clipped from V and 5 bases from J, the junction kept 10 bases outside the gene matches. The CDR3 has 16 residues. The CDR3 nucleotides are TGTGCCATCAGTGAAGGGGGAGCGGGAGAGGGAGATACGCAGTATTTT. Its translation is CAISEGGAGEGDTQYF.

Only a few counts were recorded for this clonotype. The V call is TRBV7-6, the J call TRBJ1-4; 7 nucleotides line up with TRBD1. In germline, CDR1 is SGHVS, CDR2 FNYEAQ. V trimming: 5 bases; J trimming: 5 bases; junction bases outside the gene matches: 8. The CDR3 length is 15 residues. The CDR3 nucleotides read TGTGCCAGCAGCACCCGACAGGGATTGAATGAAAAACTGTTTTTT. Encoded protein: CASSTRQGLNEKLFF.

V is TRBV7-9 and J is TRBJ2-1, with TRBD2 matching over 12 bases. The CDR3 has 17 amino acids. CDR1 and CDR2 from the germline V gene are SEHNR and FQNEAQ (reference sequence). The ends lost 0 bases at V and 2 bases at J; junction bases unmatched: 2. The CDR3 is CASSLARTSGTYNEQFF. CDR3 DNA: TGTGCCAGCAGCTTAGCCCGGACTAGCGGGACCTACAATGAGCAGTTCTTC.

The chain carries TRBV29-1 and TRBJ2-3; TRBD2 agrees at 8 bases. This CDR3 has 14 residues. Germline V gene sequence: CDR1 SQVTM, CDR2 ANQGSEA. V shed 8 bases and J 7 bases; nucleotides not matched to a gene: 14. CDR3 bases: TGCAGCACAGAACCGGGACTAGGCTCTAATACGCAGTATTTT. Residues: CSTEPGLGSNTQYF.

CDR3 sequence reads: CASSQDGAGGTEAFF. In nucleotides, the CDR3 is TGTGCCAGCAGCCAAGATGGGGCGGGGGGCACTGAAGCTTTCTTT. V is TRBV3-1 and J is TRBJ1-1, with D maybe TRBD1 (5 bases). Germline CDR1 reads LGHDT; CDR2 reads YNNKEL (reference sequence). The CDR3 is made up of 15 amino acids. Trimming pared 0 bases from V and 4 bases from J, leaving 12 bases between.

The chain recombines TRBV7-9 with TRBJ1-2, with 7 positions matching TRBD1. The V segment lost 5 bases and the J segment 4 bases; nucleotides outside the gene matches: 13. The germline CDR1 and CDR2 sequences are SEHNR and FQNEAQ (reference sequence). The CDR3 runs 16 residues. The CDR3 bases are TGTGCCAGCAGCCGAGAGACAGGGTGGTTGGTCTATGGCTACACCTTC. It specifies CASSRETGWLVYGYTF.